These 30 T cell receptor beta chains were sequenced from one sample in a study of spatial heterogeneity in lung cancer. As to time point: sample taken at primary tumor resection. TCRdb passed the 5' RACE reads through MiXCR, listing each CDR3 protein once. Here the sample spans under 7,000 distinct CDR3 sequences, approximately 13% being singletons. The sample consisted of lung tissue, taken at surgery. The origin of the receptors is a human donor with early-stage non-small cell lung cancer.

The table lists this clonotype with many counts. This beta chain came through as a stray read in a library set up for alpha chains, and its size says little. The chain is built from TRBV18 and TRBJ2-3; 9 nucleotides align to TRBD1. Germline V lookup: CDR1 KGHSH, CDR2 LQKENI. The CDR3 runs 16 residues. Trimming took 2 bases from V and 3 from J; bases not matched to a gene: 6. CDR3 amino acids: CASSPIGQGMTDTQYF. DNA for the CDR3: TGTGCCAGCTCACCAATCGGACAGGGGATGACAGATACGCAGTATTTT.

This clonotype was counted at least ten times. Being off target in a library aimed at alpha chains, this beta chain has a size of little meaning. The chain is built from TRBV9 and TRBJ2-1; 10 nucleotides match TRBD2. The CDR3 length is 16 residues. The trim removed 0 bases at V and 7 bases at J, leaving 7 bases unmatched. CDR1 is SGDLS and CDR2 is YYNGEE in the germline V gene. The CDR3 region is CASSVGLAGVYNEQFF. The CDR3 DNA reads as TGTGCCAGCAGCGTAGGGCTAGCGGGAGTATATAATGAGCAGTTCTTC.

This clonotype showed up many times. This beta chain represents an off-target read in a library built for alpha chains; its size is of limited meaning. The chain combines TRBV28 with TRBJ1-5; no reliable D call. V was shortened by 3 bases and J by 8 bases, with 5 bases between the two germline ends. Per germline, CDR1 MDHEN and CDR2 SYDVKM. CDR3 length: 11 amino acids. DNA for the CDR3: TGTGCCAGCAGTTTGGAGGAGCCCCAGCATTTT. Its translation is CASSLEEPQHF. Full variable domain (outside the CDR3, taken from reference TRBV28 and TRBJ1-5): DVKVTQSSRYLVKRTGEKVFLECVQDMDHENMFWYRQDPGLGLRLIYFSYDVKMKEKGDIPEGYSVSREKKERFSLILESASTNQTSMYLCASSLEEPQHFGDGTRLSIL.

As for this clonotype: This beta chain lies outside the target of a library built for alpha chains; its clone size means little. J is TRBJ2-1 and V is TRBV9, with 8 positions matching TRBD1. In germline, CDR1 is SGDLS, CDR2 YYNGEE. The CDR3 sequence is 16 residues long. J gave up 2 bases and V 2 bases, and 6 bases lay outside the gene matches. The CDR3 is CASSVRTGLAYNEQFF. The DNA for the CDR3 is TGTGCCAGCAGCGTCCGGACAGGGTTAGCCTACAATGAGCAGTTCTTC.

This clonotype was seen repeatedly, ten times or more. Being off target in a library aimed at alpha chains, this beta chain has a size of little meaning. The rearrangement links TRBV10-2 to TRBJ2-2; 8 nucleotides match TRBD2. Germline V lookup: CDR1 WSHSY, CDR2 SAAADI. This CDR3 contains 16 residues. V lost 4 bases, J lost 2 bases, and 6 bases stayed unmatched. The chain's CDR3 is CASSALAGLNTGELFF. In DNA, the CDR3 is TGCGCCAGCAGTGCATTAGCGGGACTTAACACCGGGGAGCTGTTTTTT.

This clonotype ranks as medium-sized. This beta chain is off target for a library built for alpha chains, so its abundance means little. The chain is built from TRBV20-1 and TRBJ2-6; no clear D gene. Germline V gives CDR1 DFQATT, CDR2 SNEGSKA (reference sequence). The CDR3 extends over 13 amino acids. V was trimmed by 4 bases and J by 0 bases, leaving 4 bases between them. The chain's CDR3 is CSAKVSGANVLTF. The CDR3 DNA is TGCAGTGCTAAAGTCTCTGGGGCCAACGTCCTGACTTTC.

This clonotype has ten or more counts. This beta chain lies outside the target of a library built for alpha chains; its clone size means little. CDR3 amino acids: CAWSVLESNQPQHF. The CDR3 DNA sequence: TGTGCCTGGAGTGTACTTGAATCCAATCAGCCCCAGCATTTT. The chain employs TRBV30 and TRBJ1-5; D is unclear. The V end was cut by 0 bases, the J end by 3 bases, with 9 bases between. The germline CDR1 and CDR2 sequences are GTSNPN and SVGIG (reference sequence). The CDR3 sequence is 14 residues long.

This clonotype has a count of ten or more. Because the library targeted alpha chains, this beta chain is an off-target read whose size means little. This chain uses TRBV7-2 with TRBJ2-7; a possible D gene is TRBD2 (5 bases). V was trimmed by 1 base and J by 0 bases, leaving 10 bases between them. CDR1 and CDR2 from the germline V gene are SGHTA and FQGNSA. The CDR3 contains 15 residues. CDR3 DNA sequence: TGTGCCAGCAGCTTAGGGGCGGGCCTCTCCTACGAGCAGTACTTC. It encodes CASSLGAGLSYEQYF.

By share, this clonotype counts as medium-sized (0.01 to 0.1%). At one end the junction does not follow the germline gene, possibly because of a read error. Found in a library prepared for alpha chains, this beta chain is an off-target read, and its abundance has little meaning. The rearrangement joins TRBV5-6 to TRBJ1-2, with a tentative D call TRBD1 (6 bases). The CDR3 length is 13 residues. CDR1 and CDR2 (germline): SGHDT, YYEEEE. CDR3 amino acids: CAGGAGGNYGYTF. CDR3 in DNA: TGTGCCGGGGGGGCAGGAGGAAACTATGGTTACACCTTC.

By share, this clonotype counts as medium-sized. This beta chain was picked up by a library intended for alpha chains and is off target, so its count carries little meaning. The chain links TRBV24-1 to TRBJ2-5; tentatively, D is TRBD1 (6 bases). This CDR3 is 14 amino acids long. Germline CDR1 KGHDR, CDR2 SFDVKD. V was cut by 3 bases and J by 4 bases, with 11 bases left in between. The CDR3, as DNA: TGTGCCACCAGTGATGCCGGGACAATAGAGACCCAGTACTTC. Encoded protein: CATSDAGTIETQYF.

At least ten counts were recorded for this clonotype. This beta chain lies outside the target of a library built for alpha chains; its clone size means little. This chain links TRBV14 with TRBJ2-1, with D possibly TRBD2 on 6 matching bases. V was cut by 0 bases and J by 7 bases, with 13 bases left in between. This CDR3 is built from 15 residues. CDR1 and CDR2 from the germline V gene are SGHDN and FVKESK. CDR3: CASSQELASSNEQFF. As DNA, the CDR3 is TGTGCCAGCAGCCAAGAACTAGCAAGTTCTAATGAGCAGTTCTTC.

This clonotype occurred many times. This beta chain slipped into a library made for alpha chains as a stray read, so its size is not meaningful. The chain joins TRBV7-8 to TRBJ2-6; possibly TRBD1 for D (6 bases). With 3 bases removed from V and 0 bases from J, the gap between germline ends came to 15 bases. CDR1 and CDR2 from the germline V gene are SGHVS and FQNEAQ. The CDR3 runs to 18 residues. DNA of the CDR3: TGTGCCAGCAGCTTGGGACACCCCGGGCTCTCTGGGGCCAACGTCCTGACTTTC. Translating gives CASSLGHPGLSGANVLTF.

This clonotype rates as medium-sized. The library was designed around alpha chains, so this beta chain is a stray read whose abundance carries little weight. The chain links TRBV27 to TRBJ2-3; possible D gene TRBD2, 7 bases. V lost 4 bases to trimming and J lost 0 bases, with 11 bases between them. The germline V gene encodes CDR1 MNHEY and CDR2 SMNVEV (reference sequence). The CDR3 is made up of 15 amino acids. The CDR3 DNA sequence: TGTGCCAGCAGTTGGCGGGGGCCCAGCACAGATACGCAGTATTTT. Translation gives CASSWRGPSTDTQYF.

Relative to its sample, this clonotype is medium-sized (0.01 to 0.1%). Since it is a stray read in a library aimed at alpha chains, this beta chain has a size that is not meaningful. V gene TRBV9 combines with J gene TRBJ2-1; TRBD1 aligns across 7 bases. The CDR3 is 16 amino acids. With V trimmed by 0 bases and J by 4 bases, 7 bases remained unmatched. In germline, CDR1 is SGDLS, CDR2 YYNGEE. The CDR3 DNA reads as TGTGCCAGCAGCGTAGGGACAGGCCAAACATACAATGAGCAGTTCTTC. Translation gives CASSVGTGQTYNEQFF.

This clonotype is deemed medium-sized (0.01 to 0.1%). In a library made to pick up alpha chains, this beta chain is a stray read with a size that means little. The chain combines TRBV7-6 with TRBJ2-2, with D perhaps TRBD2 (5 bases). The CDR3 length is 14 residues. V was cut by 1 base and J by 7 bases, with 10 bases left in between. Germline CDR1 SGHVS, CDR2 FNYEAQ. The CDR3 DNA sequence: TGTGCCAGCAGCTTAGGTTTTAGCGTCGGGGAGCTGTTTTTT. The encoded protein is CASSLGFSVGELFF.

Relative to its sample, this clonotype is medium-sized. In a library made to pick up alpha chains, this beta chain is a stray read with a size that means little. This chain joins TRBV20-1 and TRBJ2-5, with a weak D call TRBD2 (6 bases). The V end lost 6 bases, the J end lost 3 bases, and 11 bases lay between the germline ends. Germline CDR1 and CDR2: DFQATT and SNEGSKA (reference sequence). The CDR3 is made up of 12 amino acids. The DNA for the CDR3 is TGCAGTGCGGAGGGGACCAAAGAGACCCAGTACTTC. Translating it yields CSAEGTKETQYF.

Within the sample, this clonotype is medium-sized (0.01 to 0.1%). Within a library made for alpha chains, this beta chain is off target, and its count is uninformative. This chain links TRBV5-6 with TRBJ2-7; 10 nucleotides match TRBD1. The V and J ends lost 4 bases and 8 bases, in that order; junction bases with no gene match: 9. Germline loops: CDR1 SGHDT, CDR2 YYEEEE. There are 14 residues in the CDR3. CDR3 sequence (DNA): TGTGCCAGCAGCCCCGGGACAGGGGATTTGAAGCAGTACTTC. As protein: CASSPGTGDLKQYF.

This clonotype was picked up a small number of times. This beta chain came through as a stray read in a library set up for alpha chains, and its size says little. The chain carries TRBV6-1 and TRBJ2-2; D is undetermined. The germline CDR1 and CDR2 sequences are MNHNS and SASEGT. V dropped 7 bases and J dropped 5 bases, with 8 bases sitting between them. The CDR3 extends over 12 amino acids. The CDR3 bases are TGTGCCAGCATCAGTTTAACCGGGGAGCTGTTTTTT. This sequence encodes CASISLTGELFF.

Relative to its sample, this clonotype is medium-sized (0.01 to 0.1%). This beta chain is an unintended read in a library built for alpha chains; its size means little. The J gene is TRBJ1-2, the V gene TRBV27; D unclear. CDR3 length equals 13 residues. The germline CDR1 and CDR2 sequences are MNHEY and SMNVEV (reference sequence). With 5 bases removed from V and 3 bases from J, the gap between germline ends came to 10 bases. CDR3 loop: CASSRLTDYGYTF. CDR3 nucleotide sequence: TGTGCCAGCAGTCGGTTGACTGACTATGGCTACACCTTC.

There are many counts of this clonotype. Since the library was made to target alpha chains, this beta chain is a stray read and its abundance is not meaningful. The chain links TRBV5-1 to TRBJ1-2; 7 bases match TRBD1. V shed 4 bases and J 3 bases; nucleotides not matched to a gene: 6. Germline V lookup: CDR1 SGHRS, CDR2 YFSETQ. The length of the CDR3 is 14 residues. CDR3 DNA: TGCGCCAGCAGCCCGGGACAGCTTCACTATGGCTACACCTTC. Translating gives CASSPGQLHYGYTF. Full variable domain (missing parts from reference TRBV5-1 and TRBJ1-2): KAGVTQTPRYLIKTRGQQVTLSCSPISGHRSVSWYQQTPGQGLQFLFEYFSETQRNKGNFPGRFSGRQFSNSRSEMNVSTLELGDSALYLCASSPGQLHYGYTFGSGTRLTVV.

Of note for this clonotype: This beta chain represents an off-target read in a library built for alpha chains; its size is of limited meaning. The chain combines TRBV3-1 with TRBJ2-5; TRBD1 matches 7 bases. The junction had 5 bases not matched to a gene; V was cut back by 4 bases and J by 3 bases. Germline V gene sequence: CDR1 LGHDT, CDR2 YNNKEL (reference sequence). This CDR3 region has 14 residues. CDR3 in DNA: TGTGCCAGCAGCCGAGGGCAGGGGGAAGAGACCCAGTACTTC. It encodes CASSRGQGEETQYF.

Judged by abundance, this clonotype is medium-sized (0.01 to 0.1%). As an off-target read in a library built for alpha chains, this beta chain has a frequency of little significance. V usage is TRBV30 and J usage is TRBJ1-4; D is unclear. The CDR3 contains 14 residues. Trimming removed 0 bases from V and 7 bases from J, with 12 bases in between. Germline-derived CDR1 and CDR2 are GTSNPN and SVGIG (reference sequence). CDR3 sequence reads: CAWSVGSAAEKLFF. The CDR3, as DNA: TGTGCCTGGAGTGTGGGGTCGGCTGCTGAAAAACTGTTTTTT.

This clonotype is classed as medium-sized (0.01 to 0.1%). This beta chain is a stray sequence in a library constructed for alpha chains; its clone size is not meaningful. V is TRBV27 and J is TRBJ2-7; TRBD1 matches at 7 bases. Germline loops: CDR1 MNHEY, CDR2 SMNVEV (reference sequence). The CDR3 length is 16 residues. V was pared by 2 bases and J by 5 bases, with 12 bases of the junction left unmatched. CDR3 residues: CASSLGPQQGIDEQYF. CDR3 DNA sequence: TGTGCCAGCAGTTTAGGGCCCCAACAGGGGATTGACGAGCAGTACTTC.

The table lists this clonotype with many counts. This beta chain appears as a stray read in a library generated for alpha chains; its size is not informative. The chain uses TRBV14 and TRBJ1-1; TRBD1 might be the D (6 bases). CDR3 length equals 15 residues. Germline CDR1 is SGHDN and CDR2 is FVKESK. Trimming shortened V by 4 bases and J by 6 bases, and 18 bases separated the two germline ends. The CDR3 DNA reads as TGTGCCAGCAGCCTCCGAGGGGGGCATTACGCTGAAGCTTTCTTT. Translating it yields CASSLRGGHYAEAFF. Full variable domain (remainder filled in from reference TRBV14 and TRBJ1-1): EAGVTQFPSHSVIEKGQTVTLRCDPISGHDNLYWYRRVMGKEIKFLLHFVKESKQDESGMPNNRFLAERTGGTYSTLKVQPAELEDSGVYFCASSLRGGHYAEAFFGQGTRLTVV.

This clonotype occurred a few times. Since it is a stray read in a library aimed at alpha chains, this beta chain has a size that is not meaningful. The rearrangement links TRBV5-1 to TRBJ1-4, with a possible D match to TRBD1 (6 bases). The V end was cut by 2 bases, the J end by 8 bases, with 16 bases between. Germline CDR1 is SGHRS and CDR2 is YFSETQ. The CDR3 sequence is 15 residues long. The CDR3: CASSFLRGAGEKLFF. The CDR3 DNA follows: TGCGCCAGCAGCTTCCTGCGGGGGGCTGGGGAAAAACTGTTTTTT.

This clonotype was counted ten times or more. The germline gene is not matched at one end of the junction; a read error may be the cause. As an off-target read in a library built for alpha chains, this beta chain has a frequency of little significance. The chain uses TRBV7-3 and TRBJ2-2; 10 bases align to TRBD1. Germline V gives CDR1 SGHTA, CDR2 FQGTGA. The CDR3 is 17 residues long. The CDR3 DNA reads as TGTGTCAGCAGCCCTCGACAGGGGGCAGCGAGTACCGGGGAGCTGTTTTTT. Translation: CVSSPRQGAASTGELFF.

This clonotype was observed a few times. A library made for alpha chains picked up this beta chain off target, so its size means little. The V call is TRBV20-1, the J call TRBJ2-3; TRBD1 matches at 10 bases. The ends lost 0 bases at V and 6 bases at J; junction bases unmatched: 6. CDR3 size: 15 residues. Looked up from germline, CDR1 is DFQATT and CDR2 is SNEGSKA (reference sequence). CDR3 nucleotides: TGCAGTGCTAGAGATGGGGACAGGGGTTCGGATACGCAGTATTTT. This gives the protein CSARDGDRGSDTQYF.

Remarks on this clonotype: For a library built for alpha chains, this beta chain is a stray read; little rests on its size. The chain links TRBV14 to TRBJ1-1, with a possible D match to TRBD1 (6 bases). This CDR3 comprises 15 residues. The ends were cut back, 4 bases at V and 9 bases at J, with 21 bases in the middle. Germline V gene lookup returns CDR1 SGHDN and CDR2 FVKESK. CDR3 sequence (DNA): TGTGCCAGCAGCCTCAGAGGGGGGCATTACGCTAAAGCTTTCTTT. Translation: CASSLRGGHYAKAFF.

In this sample, this clonotype turned up many times. The library was prepared for alpha chains; this beta chain is a stray read, so its frequency means little. The J gene is TRBJ2-1, the V gene TRBV6-5; TRBD2 matches 9 bases. Germline-derived CDR1 and CDR2 are MNHEY and SVGAGI. This CDR3 has 16 residues. V lost 0 bases, J lost 8 bases, and 8 bases stayed unmatched. CDR3 coding DNA: TGTGCCAGCAGTTACTCGAGGCGGGAGGGCCCCGATGAGCAGTTCTTC. This gives the protein CASSYSRREGPDEQFF.

This clonotype is medium-sized (0.01 to 0.1%) within its sample. For a library built for alpha chains, this beta chain is a stray read; little rests on its size. This chain links TRBV12-3 or TRBV12-4 with TRBJ2-1; D is unclear. CDR3 length: 15 residues. The ends were cut back, 7 bases at V and 3 bases at J, with 16 bases in the middle. The CDR3 here is CASTLSGVLYNEQFF. The CDR3 coding sequence is TGTGCCAGCACTCTGAGTGGGGTTCTCTACAATGAGCAGTTCTTC.